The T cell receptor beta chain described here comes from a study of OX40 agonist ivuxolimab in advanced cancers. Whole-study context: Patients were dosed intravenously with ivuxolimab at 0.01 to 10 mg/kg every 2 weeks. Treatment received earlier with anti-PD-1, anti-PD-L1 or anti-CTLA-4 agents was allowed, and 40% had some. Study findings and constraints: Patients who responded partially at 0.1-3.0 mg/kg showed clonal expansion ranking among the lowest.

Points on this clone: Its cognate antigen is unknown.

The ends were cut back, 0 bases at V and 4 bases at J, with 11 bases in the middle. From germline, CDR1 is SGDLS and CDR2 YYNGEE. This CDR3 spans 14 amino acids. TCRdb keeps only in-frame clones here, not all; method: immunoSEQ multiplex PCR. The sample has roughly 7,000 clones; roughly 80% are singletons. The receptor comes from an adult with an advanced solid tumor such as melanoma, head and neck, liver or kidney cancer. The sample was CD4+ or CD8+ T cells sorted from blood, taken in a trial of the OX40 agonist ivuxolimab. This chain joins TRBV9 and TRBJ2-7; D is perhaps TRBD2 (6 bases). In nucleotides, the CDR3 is TGTGCCAGCAGCGTAGAGGGAGGCGGGTACGAGCAGTACTTC. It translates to CASSVEGGGYEQYF.